A selection of T cell receptor beta chains follows, all from one sample in a study of blood T cells in healthy people across ages. One entry per CDR3 protein results from TCRdb running MiXCR on the 5' RACE reads. This table has roughly 560,000 distinct CDR3 sequences, approximately 25% appearing once. The same specimen was also included in a second study, on T cells of mothers and their children.

The sample was blood. The receptors were sampled from a boy aged 10-17 years in good health. Each CDR3 is given with its conserved first and last residue. The order of the fields is D gene, V gene, J gene, CDR3 protein. A D gene is named only where the DNA matches it firmly.

TRBD1	TRBV20-1	TRBJ1-4	CSATRTGAKLFF
TRBD1	TRBV5-5	NA	CASSTGQGFLDYEQYF
NA	TRBV20-1	TRBJ2-3	CSASEIADTQYF
NA	TRBV28	TRBJ1-4	CASMASGREELFF
TRBD2	TRBV15	TRBJ2-1	CATSRDRERETMGEQFF
NA	TRBV9	NA	CASSVVGAQYNEQFF
NA	TRBV20-1	TRBJ2-1	CSAREGASGSSYNEQFF
TRBD2	TRBV15	TRBJ2-7	CATSREPGGSYEQYF
NA	TRBV28	TRBJ2-7	CASSRDGYEQYF
NA	TRBV6-2/TRBV6-3	TRBJ2-5	CASSSDDQGLGETQYF
TRBD1	TRBV4-1	TRBJ2-1	CASSQIPGQNNEQFF
NA	TRBV20-1	TRBJ1-1	CSARKVNEAFF
TRBD1	TRBV4-1	TRBJ1-4	CASKLGQGKGKLFF
NA	TRBV7-9	TRBJ2-3	CACSLEGDTQYF
NA	TRBV10-3	TRBJ2-5	CAISPGTAQETQYF
TRBD1	TRBV7-2	TRBJ1-2	CASSHGTGAPRGYTF
TRBD1	TRBV20-1	TRBJ2-2	CSASAGGWGGELFF
TRBD1	TRBV6-2/TRBV6-3	TRBJ1-1	CASSTRDRANTEAFF
NA	TRBV20-1	TRBJ2-1	CSASRQSSYNEQFF
NA	TRBV11-2	TRBJ2-5	CASSFYSQGGEKTQYF
NA	TRBV3-1	TRBJ1-6	CASSRRTVMESPLHF
NA	TRBV12-3/TRBV12-4	TRBJ1-5	CASRHIGTTLANQPQHF
NA	TRBV5-1	TRBJ2-5	CASRLGLQETQYF
NA	TRBV27	TRBJ1-6	CASSLIGGILVGNSPLHF
NA	TRBV20-1	TRBJ2-7	CSAPRAEPHYEQYF
TRBD2	TRBV4-1	NA	CASSQGSGTSGTIDEQFF
NA	TRBV15	TRBJ2-5	CATSRAGLQETQYF
NA	TRBV28	TRBJ2-5	CASSPVPPGHQETQYF
TRBD2	TRBV5-1	TRBJ2-1	CASRDAGGQGDEQFF
NA	TRBV29-1	TRBJ2-1	CSVPGNAYNEQFF
NA	TRBV9	TRBJ1-5	CASSRDFLSNQPQHF
TRBD1	TRBV5-1	TRBJ1-2	CASSLGGDSYGYTF
NA	TRBV15	TRBJ2-7	CATSRDLGGDDEQYF
TRBD1	TRBV20-1	TRBJ1-2	CSASGTGANYGYTF
TRBD1	TRBV6-6	TRBJ1-2	CASSGLQGAPGGYTF
NA	TRBV20-1	TRBJ2-7	CSARSYEQYF
NA	TRBV6-2/TRBV6-3	TRBJ2-5	CASSRQDQETQYF
NA	TRBV4-3	TRBJ2-7	CASSQALAGPSYEQYF
NA	TRBV21-1	TRBJ1-1	CASSKIPLGGTNTEAFF
TRBD1	TRBV4-2	TRBJ2-5	CASSQEYVPGGYRETQYF
NA	TRBV5-1	TRBJ2-3	CASMAKGTTDTQYF